Shown below are 8 T cell receptor delta chains from a single sample sequenced in a study of gamma-delta T cells after stem cell transplantation. TCRdb made new clone calls on the RT-PCR reads using CATT. This table has 1,500 to 2,000 delta-chain clones, about 2.1% appearing once. The sample taken for sequencing was gamma-delta T cells. These receptors came from a human donor. It is not recorded whose cells these are; they may come from a transplant donor.

This clone was counted a few times. This DNA translates differently at residue 5 from the TCRdb protein, which is that of a much larger clone; a read error is likely, and the protein shown is the DNA's own translation. J is TRDJ1 and V is TRDV2; 9 bases fit TRDD2. CDR1 and CDR2 (germline): GEAIGNYY, EKD. The CDR3 is 19 amino acids. J gave up 4 bases and V 2 bases, and 19 bases lay outside the gene matches. CDR3 in amino acids: CACDIHLPTIRGDYDKLIF. The CDR3 nucleotides are TGTGCCTGTGACATCCACCTTCCTACAATCCGTGGGGACTACGATAAACTCATCTTT.

This clone was detected only a few times. The rearrangement uses TRDV2 and TRDJ1; 9 nucleotides align to TRDD3. Germline CDR1 reads GEAIGNYY; CDR2 reads EKD. CDR3 length: 18 residues. The trim removed 1 base at V and 2 bases at J, leaving 13 bases unmatched. The CDR3 protein is CACDTLGDGGVDTDKLIF. The DNA for the CDR3 is TGTGCCTGTGACACGCTGGGGGATGGGGGCGTTGATACCGATAAACTCATCTTT.

This clone was recorded a few times. The TCRdb protein, from a much larger clone, departs from this DNA's translation at residue 10, likely by read error; the protein shown derives from the DNA. V gene TRDV2 combines with J gene TRDJ1; D gene uncertain. Germline CDR1 is GEAIGNYY and CDR2 is EKD. The ends were cut back, 1 base at V and 3 bases at J, with 14 bases in the middle. The CDR3 has 15 amino acids. The CDR3 nucleotides read TGTGCCTGTGACACTCTGCAATTGCAGGCCGATAAACTCATCTTT. Protein product: CACDTLQLQADKLIF.

This clone was observed a handful of times. The protein held in TCRdb is that of a much larger clone and does not match this DNA's translation at residue 14, likely because of a read error; the protein shown is translated from the DNA. CDR3 amino acids: CACDTVPTGGYDKHTDKLIF. As DNA, the CDR3 is TGTGCCTGTGACACGGTCCCTACTGGGGGATACGATAAGCACACCGATAAACTCATCTTT. The chain carries TRDV2 and TRDJ1; 13 positions agree with TRDD3. The trim removed 1 base at V and 0 bases at J, leaving 13 bases unmatched. Germline lookup yields CDR1 GEAIGNYY and CDR2 EKD. The CDR3 has 20 residues.

This clone is labeled as medium-sized. One base away lies a much larger clone, so this may be a sequencing read error. The chain joins TRDV2 to TRDJ1; the match to TRDD3 covers 13 bases. The CDR3 loop spans 14 amino acids. V lost 2 bases to trimming and J lost 11 bases; unmatched junction nucleotides: 7. Germline V gene lookup returns CDR1 GEAIGNYY and CDR2 EKD. The CDR3 loop reads CACDRLGDTVELIF. The CDR3 coding sequence is TGTGCCTGTGACAGACTGGGGGATACGGTAGAGCTCATCTTT.

Only a few counts were recorded for this clone. With a far larger clone one base away, a read error is the likely cause. Other DNA sequences in the sample encode the same CDR3. CDR3 residues: CACDTVGIRDKRATDKLIF. The CDR3 bases are TGTGCCTGTGACACCGTAGGGATAAGGGACAAGCGGGCCACCGATAAACTCATCTTT. The genes are TRDV2 and TRDJ1; possibly TRDD3 for D (6 bases). CDR3 length: 19 residues. V gave up 0 bases and J gave up 1 base, with 23 bases separating them. Germline values: CDR1 GEAIGNYY, CDR2 EKD.

As for this clone: Only one base separates this from a far larger clonotype, so it likely reflects a read error. CDR3 nucleotides: TGTGCCTGTGACTCCCCTCCTACGGCCCCTGGGGGATTACCCTCCTGGGACACCCGACAGATGTTTTTC. Its protein product is CACDSPPTAPGGLPSWDTRQMFF. The V call is TRDV2, the J call TRDJ3, with 9 bases matching TRDD3. J gave up 0 bases and V 3 bases, and 20 bases lay outside the gene matches. Germline CDR1 GEAIGNYY, CDR2 EKD. CDR3 length: 23 residues.

This clone has more than one count but fewer than ten. This DNA's translation differs at residue 4 from TCRdb's protein, which comes from a much larger clone; a read error is likely, and the protein shown is translated from the DNA. The chain combines TRDV2 with TRDJ1, with 8 bases that match TRDD3. Germline V gene sequence: CDR1 GEAIGNYY, CDR2 EKD. The CDR3 is 17 residues long. The DNA for the CDR3 is TGTGCCTGTGGCACCGTCCGGGGGATATCGTACACCGATAAACTCATCTTT. Protein product: CACGTVRGISYTDKLIF.